This T cell receptor (beta chain) comes out of a study of blood T cell repertoires in COVID-19. Germline trimming cut 3 bases from V and 1 base from J; bases unmatched to any gene: 1. Germline loops: CDR1 SGHTA, CDR2 FQGNSA. CDR3 length: 17 amino acids. As processed by the authors: From reference gene primer amplification, estimates of nucleated cell counts were derived. TCRdb's table, derived via immunoSEQ multiplex PCR, lists solely in-frame clones and lacks some. D and trimming were read from the DNA, whereas the V and J calls and clone size are those reported in that table. Of about half a million clones listed, about 91% are singletons. This clone has a single count.

This TCR was sampled from a young man with COVID-19, enrolled during active disease. The J gene is TRBJ2-6, the V gene TRBV7-2, with TRBD1 matching 12 bases. The sequencing sample was made of peripheral blood. This CDR3 reads CASSLGQGASGANVLTF. The CDR3 DNA is TGTGCCAGCAGCTTGGGACAGGGGGCGTCTGGGGCCAACGTCCTGACTTTC. Drawing the rest from reference TRBV7-2 and TRBJ2-6, the complete variable domain is GAGVSQSPSNKVTEKGKDVELRCDPISGHTALYWYRQSLGQGLEFLIYFQGNSAPDKSGLPSDRFSAERTGGSVSTLTIQRTQQEDSAVYLCASSLGQGASGANVLTFGAGSRLTVL.